These T cell receptor beta chains were read from a single sample in a study of control samples from healthy donors and cancer patients. The table came from immunoSEQ multiplex PCR; TCRdb's copy has only in-frame clones and leaves some out. The sample has some 74,000 clones, 88% seen once; the top ten hold around 6%. The sequencing sample was made of blood. The receptor source for this set is a woman in her 50s in good health. Each CDR3 is given with its conserved first and last residue. A D gene is named only where the DNA matches it firmly. Part of the rows lack a size; the others show once, few, many or a class for expanded clones.

CDR3 DNA: TGTGCCTGGAGCCAAGCTTACAGGACCGCTGAAAAACTGTTTTTT; CDR3 protein: CAWSQAYRTAEKLFF; clone size: once; J gene: TRBJ1-4; V gene: TRBV30; D gene: .
CDR3 DNA: TGCGCCAGCAGCTTGGAACTACTCCACAATGAGCAGTTCTTC; CDR3 protein: CASSLELLHNEQFF; clone size: .; J gene: TRBJ2-1; V gene: TRBV5-1; D gene: .
CDR3 DNA: TGTGCCAGCAGTTTAGGGCCAGCCGTCCTTCTCGAGCAGTTCTTC; CDR3 protein: CASSLGPAVLLEQFF; clone size: .; J gene: TRBJ2-1; V gene: TRBV27; D gene: .
CDR3 DNA: TGTGCCAGCAGCCTTCATAGGGGACTAGCGGGGTTTTCCTCCTACAATGAGCAGTTCTTC; CDR3 protein: CASSLHRGLAGFSSYNEQFF; clone size: .; J gene: TRBJ2-1; V gene: TRBV3-1/TRBV3-2; D gene: TRBD2
CDR3 DNA: TGTGCCAGCAGGAGGGTCCGTGGCTACACCTTC; CDR3 protein: CASRRVRGYTF; clone size: .; J gene: TRBJ1-2; V gene: TRBV21-1; D gene: .
CDR3 DNA: TGTGCCAGTAGTGGTATAAATACCGGGACGGCTGAAGCTTTCTTT; CDR3 protein: CASSGINTGTAEAFF; clone size: .; J gene: TRBJ1-1; V gene: TRBV19; D gene: .
CDR3 DNA: TGTGCCTGGAGTGACGCCGCTGCGGGTCAGCCCCAGCATTTT; CDR3 protein: CAWSDAAAGQPQHF; clone size: .; J gene: TRBJ1-5; V gene: TRBV30; D gene: .
CDR3 DNA: TGCGCCAGCAGCCGGGACCTTGGCTCTGGGGCCAACGTCCTGACTTTC; CDR3 protein: CASSRDLGSGANVLTF; clone size: .; J gene: TRBJ2-6; V gene: TRBV10-1; D gene: .
CDR3 DNA: TGTGCCAGCAGGGCCCTCGGACGGTTAGGAAACACCATATATTTT; CDR3 protein: CASRALGRLGNTIYF; clone size: .; J gene: TRBJ1-3; V gene: TRBV6-5; D gene: .
CDR3 DNA: TGTGCCTGGAGTGTTTGGATGACAGCTTTCTTT; CDR3 protein: CAWSVWMTAFF; clone size: .; J gene: TRBJ1-1; V gene: TRBV30; D gene: .
CDR3 DNA: TGTGCCAGCACCCTCATGAACACTGAAGCTTTCTTT; CDR3 protein: CASTLMNTEAFF; clone size: .; J gene: TRBJ1-1; V gene: TRBV3-1/TRBV3-2; D gene: .
CDR3 DNA: TGTGCCAGCACCCAGCCCGCGACAGGGGGCGCTGGCTACACCTTC; CDR3 protein: CASTQPATGGAGYTF; clone size: once; J gene: TRBJ1-2; V gene: TRBV9; D gene: TRBD1
CDR3 DNA: TGCGCCAGCAGCCCGGGGGACAGGCCTATCTATGGCTACACCTTC; CDR3 protein: CASSPGDRPIYGYTF; clone size: .; J gene: TRBJ1-2; V gene: TRBV5-1; D gene: TRBD1
CDR3 DNA: TGTGCCAGCAGGCAACCCCTGACCTATAATTCACCCCTCCACTTT; CDR3 protein: CASRQPLTYNSPLHF; clone size: .; J gene: TRBJ1-6; V gene: TRBV11-2; D gene: .
CDR3 DNA: TGCAGCGCAGGACTTAGAACCAATACATCCACAGATACGCAGTATTTT; CDR3 protein: CSAGLRTNTSTDTQYF; clone size: once; J gene: TRBJ2-3; V gene: TRBV29-1; D gene: .
CDR3 DNA: TGTGCCAGCAGCACCGCCGGGACAGGGGGCGATACGCAGTATTTT; CDR3 protein: CASSTAGTGGDTQYF; clone size: .; J gene: TRBJ2-3; V gene: TRBV5-4; D gene: TRBD1
CDR3 DNA: TGTGCCAGTAGTTCTACCGGGACTAGGACGGGGGGGGTGCAGTATTTT; CDR3 protein: CASSSTGTRTGGVQYF; clone size: .; J gene: TRBJ2-3; V gene: TRBV19; D gene: TRBD2
CDR3 DNA: TGTGCCTGGAGGATAGGGACAGGGGGCGCAGATACGCAGTATTTT; CDR3 protein: CAWRIGTGGADTQYF; clone size: few; J gene: TRBJ2-3; V gene: TRBV30; D gene: TRBD1
CDR3 DNA: TGCGCCAGCAGCCTGCGACCGGGTTCCTACAATGAGCAGTTCTTC; CDR3 protein: CASSLRPGSYNEQFF; clone size: .; J gene: TRBJ2-1; V gene: TRBV5-1; D gene: .
CDR3 DNA: TGTGCCAGCGACAGGAAGGGACTAGGGGGCAATGAGCAGTTCTTC; CDR3 protein: CASDRKGLGGNEQFF; clone size: once; J gene: TRBJ2-1; V gene: TRBV5-6; D gene: TRBD2
CDR3 DNA: TGTGCCAGCCGGGACAGGGGGGGGAGCAATCAGCCCCAGCATTTT; CDR3 protein: CASRDRGGSNQPQHF; clone size: .; J gene: TRBJ1-5; V gene: TRBV19; D gene: TRBD1
CDR3 DNA: TGTGCCAGCAGCCAAGACATGGGGTTTTCACCCCTCCACTTT; CDR3 protein: CASSQDMGFSPLHF; clone size: .; J gene: TRBJ1-6; V gene: TRBV3-1/TRBV3-2; D gene: .
CDR3 DNA: TGTGCCTGGAGTGTCTCTAGCACAGATACGCAGTATTTT; CDR3 protein: CAWSVSSTDTQYF; clone size: once; J gene: TRBJ2-3; V gene: TRBV30; D gene: .
CDR3 DNA: TGTGCCAGCAGCCAAGGTTTAGGCTCTAGCAGAGCCTACGAGCAGTACTTC; CDR3 protein: CASSQGLGSSRAYEQYF; clone size: .; J gene: TRBJ2-7; V gene: TRBV14; D gene: .
CDR3 DNA: TGTGCCAGCAGCTTGGTGCAGGCCCTCTCCTACGAGCAGTACTTC; CDR3 protein: CASSLVQALSYEQYF; clone size: .; J gene: TRBJ2-7; V gene: TRBV5-6; D gene: .
CDR3 DNA: TGTGCCAGCAGTTATCGGGACCGGGATGGCTACACCTTC; CDR3 protein: CASSYRDRDGYTF; clone size: .; J gene: TRBJ1-2; V gene: TRBV2; D gene: .
CDR3 DNA: TGTGCCTGGAGTCCAACCGGGATGCCTAATGAAAAACTGTTTTTT; CDR3 protein: CAWSPTGMPNEKLFF; clone size: .; J gene: TRBJ1-4; V gene: TRBV30; D gene: .
CDR3 DNA: TGTGCCAGCAGGAAGGGCGGGTCTTCCTACGAGCAGTACTTC; CDR3 protein: CASRKGGSSYEQYF; clone size: once; J gene: TRBJ2-7; V gene: TRBV25-1; D gene: .
CDR3 DNA: TGTGCCAGTCAGGGGCCGAATCAGCCCCAGCATTTT; CDR3 protein: CASQGPNQPQHF; clone size: .; J gene: TRBJ1-5; V gene: TRBV2; D gene: .
CDR3 DNA: TGTGCCAGTAGTATAATGGGTTCGGGCAATCAGCCCCAGCATTTT; CDR3 protein: CASSIMGSGNQPQHF; clone size: .; J gene: TRBJ1-5; V gene: TRBV19; D gene: .
CDR3 DNA: TGTGCCAGCAGTGAGGTGGAGGATTATGGCTACACCTTC; CDR3 protein: CASSEVEDYGYTF; clone size: .; J gene: TRBJ1-2; V gene: TRBV5-6; D gene: .
CDR3 DNA: TGTGCCCTACGGGGCGGCAACACTGAAGCTTTCTTT; CDR3 protein: CALRGGNTEAFF; clone size: .; J gene: TRBJ1-1; V gene: TRBV19; D gene: .
CDR3 DNA: TGTGCCAGCAGCCAAGTAAGGCCGGGGGAGCTGTTTTTT; CDR3 protein: CASSQVRPGELFF; clone size: .; J gene: TRBJ2-2; V gene: TRBV14; D gene: .
CDR3 DNA: TGTGCCAGCAGTGCCCTTCCGGGAGGTTTT; CDR3 protein: CASSALPGGF; clone size: .; J gene: TRBJ1-1; V gene: TRBV27; D gene: .
CDR3 DNA: TGTGCCAGCAGCCTTTCCCGGACAGGGGATTATGATACGCAGTATTTT; CDR3 protein: CASSLSRTGDYDTQYF; clone size: .; J gene: TRBJ2-3; V gene: TRBV7-9; D gene: TRBD1
CDR3 DNA: TGCGCCAGCAGCTTGGCCGACATGACGTCAAGCTCCTACGAGCAGTACTTC; CDR3 protein: CASSLADMTSSSYEQYF; clone size: .; J gene: TRBJ2-7; V gene: TRBV5-1; D gene: .
CDR3 DNA: TGCAGCGTTGAAGACCGGACAGGGGCTGAGCAGTACTTC; CDR3 protein: CSVEDRTGAEQYF; clone size: .; J gene: TRBJ2-7; V gene: TRBV29-1; D gene: TRBD1
CDR3 DNA: TGTGCCAGCAGCCAAGAGGAAGTAAGTGAAAAACTGTTTTTT; CDR3 protein: CASSQEEVSEKLFF; clone size: .; J gene: TRBJ1-4; V gene: TRBV4-2; D gene: .
CDR3 DNA: TGTGCCAGCAGTGGTCTGGGGGCGAGGACTGAAGCTTTCTTT; CDR3 protein: CASSGLGARTEAFF; clone size: .; J gene: TRBJ1-1; V gene: TRBV2; D gene: .